This TCR beta chain was profiled in a study of beta chain features in type 1 diabetes. General study results and limits: Moderate but significant shortening of TCRB CDR3s was recorded in all four CD4+ subsets from Type 1 diabetes patients.

The isolated RNA, all of it, was reverse transcribed, so expressed TCRB transcripts were what got sequenced. Here immunoSEQ multiplex PCR was the method, and the copy in TCRdb shows in-frame clones only, minus some. The data contain hundreds of thousands of clones, 10% to 15% of them singletons. Unmatched junction bases numbered 0, after V lost 0 bases and J lost 1 base. Germline V gene data show CDR1 as SNHLY and CDR2 as FYNNEI. This CDR3 region has 15 residues. This clone was seen a handful of times. The antigen is not known. Sorting based on CD45RO/CCR7/CD25/CD127/CD95/CD27 separated CD4+ naive, central memory, regulatory and stem cell-like memory cells.

The receptor was derived from a woman younger than 35 with type 1 diabetes. The sample comprised naive CD4+ T cells from blood. The rearrangement joins TRBV2 to TRBJ1-5; the match to TRBD1 covers 7 bases. CDR3 bases: TGTGCCAGCAGTGAAGCACAGGGGAGCAATCAGCCCCAGCATTTT. It yields the protein CASSEAQGSNQPQHF.